Described below is a single TCR beta chain sequence and its context. These data belong to a study of T cell responses to AZD1222 COVID-19 vaccine. Method: immunoSEQ multiplex PCR; TCRdb's copy keeps in-frame clones and lacks some. The sample yields 120,000 or so clones, around 84% seen once. Investigators merged groups given second doses at roughly 4 or roughly 12 weeks. Trimming took 0 bases from V and 0 from J, leaving 12 bases between them. The CDR3 extends over 17 amino acids. Germline loops: CDR1 LGHNA, CDR2 YSLEER. The source is an adult who received the AZD1222 COVID-19 vaccine. This chain joins TRBV4-3 and TRBJ2-1; D remains unclear. This specimen consisted of peripheral blood, obtained 28 days after the second AZD1222 dose. CDR3 sequence reads: CASSQDSALSSYNEQFF. For the CDR3, the DNA is TGCGCCAGCAGCCAAGATTCGGCGCTGAGCTCCTACAATGAGCAGTTCTTC.